This is a list of T cell receptor beta chains from one sample in a study of T cell repertoires in cytomegalovirus infection. TCRdb reprocessed the reads with MiXCR, giving one entry per CDR3 protein. There are more than 650,000 distinct CDR3 sequences in the sample; 35% occur only once, and under 3.5% lies in the top ten. Specimen: PBMCs. Receptors originate from a human donor in good health (CMV status not recorded). Some clones in this sample may be carry-over from other donors' samples. Both conserved end residues are part of each CDR3. Each record gives: V gene, clone size, CDR3 protein. Clone size is shown for a subset of rows, as once, few, many or a class of expanded clone.

TRBV20-1	NA	CSVHRGTLQTAKNIQYF
TRBV19	few	CASSQGTALNQPQHF
TRBV7-8	NA	CASSFGLAGAPGPDTQYF
TRBV6-5	NA	CASSYTGGRVNYGYTF
TRBV6-4	NA	CAGESRGGNYGYTF
TRBV5-1	NA	CASSRTLTGYEQFF
TRBV7-2	many	CASSFVELSSGNTIYF
TRBV10-3	NA	CAISESNGGTEAFF
TRBV27	NA	CASSGTGGYSSYEQYF
TRBV6-1	many	CASRPLEGYEKLFF
TRBV28	few	CASSLWGTGNTEAFF
TRBV11-3	NA	CASSPGGRSSYNEQFF
TRBV20-1	few	CSARDGGSGSYEQYF
TRBV5-6	NA	CASSRGQYYEQYF
TRBV5-1	NA	CASSLGTATTQREETQYF
TRBV6-1	NA	CASSELAGGMETQYF
TRBV19	few	CASSISGTYEQYF
TRBV19	once	CASSHTSGLAGGDTQYF
TRBV6-6	NA	CASSYLPGRLTAQLGYTF
TRBV28	NA	CASSLNPPFFYEKYF
TRBV12-3/TRBV12-4	few	CASSFEGGELFF
TRBV9	few	CASSGPSVDTQYF
TRBV7-6	many	CASSLAGAAGELFF
TRBV7-9	NA	CASGWTGGVYGYTF
TRBV5-6	NA	CASSGRYSYEQYF
TRBV28	few	CASSSTGTNEKLFF
TRBV7-9	few	CASSLAGFGRGSFDQPQHF
TRBV12-3/TRBV12-4	many	CASYQRISGQGARRPGNTIYF
TRBV7-2	few	CASSLDAREGHEQYF
TRBV7-6	NA	CASSLVASSIGPFANTGELFF
TRBV4-1	NA	CASSQFWTGYEQYF
TRBV2	few	CAIPREESTDTQYF
TRBV28	few	CASRPLDRNKNIQYF
TRBV2	NA	CASSVTAPYEQYF
TRBV10-3	NA	CALSTRDSTYEQYF
TRBV28	many	CASKMMKGVAQDSPLHF
TRBV7-8	few	CASSLGHKPYEQYF
TRBV7-4	NA	CASSLWTEAPYEQYF
TRBV7-8	many	CASSLDRFNEQYF
TRBV14	NA	CASSHRTSFLNTGELFF
TRBV29-1	few	CSGRLGHEQFF